These T cell receptor beta chains were read from a single sample in a study of blood T cell repertoires in COVID-19. Using immunoSEQ multiplex PCR, the repertoire was profiled, and TCRdb retains in-frame clones only, with some absent. Seen here are about 230,000 clones, about 83% observed once, and the top ten hold about 7.4%. Input material: peripheral blood. These receptor sequences come from a woman in her forties or fifties with acute or convalescent COVID-19. The CDR3 runs from the conserved cysteine through the conserved F or W. The D gene is left open where the match is weak. The size of a clone is reported for some rows only, either as once, few or many, or as a class for expanded clones.

- TRBJ2-5 - TRBV5-1 CASSLAQGRQETQYF TGCGCCAGCAGCTTGGCGCAGGGTCGACAAGAGACCCAGTACTTC
- TRBJ2-1 TRBD1 TRBV14 CASSRRTGTGAHNEQFF TGTGCCAGCAGTCGACGAACCGGGACAGGGGCCCATAATGAGCAGTTCTTC
- TRBJ1-3 - TRBV27 CASSLGAGAIASGNTIYF TGTGCCAGCAGTTTAGGGGCAGGGGCAATTGCCTCTGGAAACACCATATATTTT
few TRBJ2-7 TRBD1 TRBV19 CASSSPGQGLYEQYF TGTGCCAGTAGTTCCCCGGGACAGGGTCTCTACGAGCAGTACTTC
- TRBJ2-1 - TRBV24-1 CATSPGSPYNEQFF TGTGCCACCAGTCCCGGGAGCCCCTACAATGAGCAGTTCTTC
few TRBJ1-4 TRBD1 TRBV19 CASSIGPLRGPRAKLEKLFF TGTGCCAGTAGTATCGGGCCGCTCAGGGGGCCTCGGGCCAAACTGGAAAAACTGTTTTTT
- TRBJ2-5 TRBD1 TRBV6-2/TRBV6-3 CASSPLGTGGQETQYF TGTGCCAGCAGTCCACTCGGGACAGGGGGCCAAGAGACCCAGTACTTC
- TRBJ2-1 TRBD2 TRBV14 CASSQVGSGVYNEQFF TGTGCCAGCAGCCAAGTGGGGAGCGGGGTCTACAATGAGCAGTTCTTC
- TRBJ1-2 - TRBV10-2 CASSVDYRSGGKDGYTF TGCGCCAGCAGCGTAGACTATCGATCGGGGGGTAAGGATGGCTACACCTTC
- TRBJ2-3 - TRBV12-3/TRBV12-4 CASSFAGGSLYF -
few TRBJ2-7 - TRBV19 CAIDSSYEQYF TGTGCCATAGACAGCTCCTACGAGCAGTACTTC
few TRBJ1-4 - TRBV4-3 CASSQAPGVVGEKLFF TGCGCCAGCAGCCAAGCCCCAGGGGTGGTGGGTGAAAAACTGTTTTTT
- TRBJ2-7 - TRBV20-1 CSASPFGDSTYEQYF TGCAGTGCTAGTCCGTTTGGAGACAGTACCTACGAGCAGTACTTC
- TRBJ1-2 - TRBV2 CASSEDRQGGGYTF TGTGCCAGCAGTGAAGACCGGCAGGGTGGCGGCTACACCTTC
- TRBJ2-5 - TRBV2 CASNPGTQETQYF TGTGCCAGCAACCCCGGGACACAAGAGACCCAGTACTTC
- TRBJ1-2 - TRBV5-1 CASSWSGEHGYTF TGCGCCAGCAGTTGGTCAGGGGAACATGGCTACACCTTC
- TRBJ1-1 - TRBV23-1 CASSPIHLRGQWEAFF TGCGCCAGCAGTCCGATACACCTTCGAGGACAGTGGGAAGCTTTCTTT
- TRBJ2-1 TRBD2 TRBV13 CASRTLAGAIYEQFF TGTGCCAGCAGAACACTAGCGGGAGCGATATATGAGCAGTTCTTC